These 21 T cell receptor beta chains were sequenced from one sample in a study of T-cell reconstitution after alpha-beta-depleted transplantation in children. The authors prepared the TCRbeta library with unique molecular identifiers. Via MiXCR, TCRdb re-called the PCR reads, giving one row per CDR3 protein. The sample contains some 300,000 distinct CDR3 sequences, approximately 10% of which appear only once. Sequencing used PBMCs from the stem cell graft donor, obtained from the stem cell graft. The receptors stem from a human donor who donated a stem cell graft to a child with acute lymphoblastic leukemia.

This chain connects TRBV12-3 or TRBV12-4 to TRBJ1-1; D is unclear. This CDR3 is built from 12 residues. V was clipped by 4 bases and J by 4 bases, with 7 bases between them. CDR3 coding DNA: TGTGCCAGCAGTTCCCCGGTCACTGAAGCTTTCTTT. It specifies CASSSPVTEAFF.

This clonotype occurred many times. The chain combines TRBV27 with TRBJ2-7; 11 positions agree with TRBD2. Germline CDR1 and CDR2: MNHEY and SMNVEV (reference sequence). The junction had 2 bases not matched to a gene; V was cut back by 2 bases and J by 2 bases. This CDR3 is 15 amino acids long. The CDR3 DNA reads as TGTGCCAGCAGTTTAGTAGCGGGAGGGCCCTACGAGCAGTACTTC. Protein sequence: CASSLVAGGPYEQYF.

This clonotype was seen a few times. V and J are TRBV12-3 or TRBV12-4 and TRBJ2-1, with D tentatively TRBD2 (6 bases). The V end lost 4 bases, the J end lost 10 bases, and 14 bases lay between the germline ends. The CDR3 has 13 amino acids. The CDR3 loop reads CASSSPIAEEQFF. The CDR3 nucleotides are TGTGCCAGCAGTTCCCCCATAGCGGAGGAGCAGTTCTTC.

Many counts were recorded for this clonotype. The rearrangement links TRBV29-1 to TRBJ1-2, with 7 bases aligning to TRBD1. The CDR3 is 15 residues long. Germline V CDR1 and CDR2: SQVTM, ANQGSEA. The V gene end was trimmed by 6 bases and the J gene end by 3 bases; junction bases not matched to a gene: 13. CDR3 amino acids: CSVRDSSKAYYGYTF. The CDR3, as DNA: TGCAGCGTGCGGGACAGCTCCAAGGCCTACTATGGCTACACCTTC.

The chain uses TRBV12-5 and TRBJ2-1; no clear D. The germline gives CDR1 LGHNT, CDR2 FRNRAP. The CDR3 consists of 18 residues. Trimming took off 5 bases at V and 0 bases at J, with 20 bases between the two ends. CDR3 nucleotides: TGTGCTAGTGGTCCCCGGTTTGTCGGACCCACCTCCTACAATGAGCAGTTCTTC. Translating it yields CASGPRFVGPTSYNEQFF. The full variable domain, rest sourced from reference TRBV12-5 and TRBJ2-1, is DARVTQTPRHKVTEMGQEVTMRCQPILGHNTVFWYRQTMMQGLELLAYFRNRAPLDDSGMPKDRFSAEMPDATLATLKIQPSEPRDSAVYFCASGPRFVGPTSYNEQFFGPGTRLTVL.

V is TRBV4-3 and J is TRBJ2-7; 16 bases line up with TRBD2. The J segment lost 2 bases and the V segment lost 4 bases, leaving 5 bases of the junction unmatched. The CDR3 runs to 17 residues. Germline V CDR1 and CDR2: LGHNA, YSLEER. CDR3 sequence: CASSPGTSGRVPYEQYF. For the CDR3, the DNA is TGCGCCAGCAGCCCTGGGACTAGCGGGAGGGTTCCCTACGAGCAGTACTTC.

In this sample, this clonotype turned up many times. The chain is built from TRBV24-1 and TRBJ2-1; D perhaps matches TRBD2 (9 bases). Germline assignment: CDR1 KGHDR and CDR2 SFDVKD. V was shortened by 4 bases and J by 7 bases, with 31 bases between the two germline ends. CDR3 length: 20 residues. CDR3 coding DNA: TGTGCCACCAGTGAGAAGGACAGGGAAACTTTAGAGCGGGAGGCGAATGAGCAGTTCTTC. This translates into CATSEKDRETLEREANEQFF.

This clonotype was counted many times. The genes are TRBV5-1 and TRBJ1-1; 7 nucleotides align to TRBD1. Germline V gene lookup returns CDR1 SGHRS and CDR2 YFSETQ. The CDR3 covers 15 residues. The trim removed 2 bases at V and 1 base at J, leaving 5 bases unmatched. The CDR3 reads CASSLNGQANTEAFF. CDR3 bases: TGCGCCAGCAGCTTAAACGGACAGGCGAACACTGAAGCTTTCTTT.

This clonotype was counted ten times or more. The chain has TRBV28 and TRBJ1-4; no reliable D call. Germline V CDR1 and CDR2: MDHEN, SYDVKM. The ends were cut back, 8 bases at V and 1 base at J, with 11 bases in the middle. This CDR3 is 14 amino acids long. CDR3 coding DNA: TGTGCCAGCGGACTGGGAGGAACTAATGAAAAACTGTTTTTT. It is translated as CASGLGGTNEKLFF. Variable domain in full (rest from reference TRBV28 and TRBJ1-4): DVKVTQSSRYLVKRTGEKVFLECVQDMDHENMFWYRQDPGLGLRLIYFSYDVKMKEKGDIPEGYSVSREKKERFSLILESASTNQTSMYLCASGLGGTNEKLFFGSGTQLSVL.

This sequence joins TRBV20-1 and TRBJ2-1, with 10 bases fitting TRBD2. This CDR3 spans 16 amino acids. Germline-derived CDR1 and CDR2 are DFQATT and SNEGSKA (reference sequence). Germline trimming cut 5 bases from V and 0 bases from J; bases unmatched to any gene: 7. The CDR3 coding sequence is TGCAGTGCTCCCGGGACTAGCGTGGCCTCCTACAATGAGCAGTTCTTC. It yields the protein CSAPGTSVASYNEQFF.

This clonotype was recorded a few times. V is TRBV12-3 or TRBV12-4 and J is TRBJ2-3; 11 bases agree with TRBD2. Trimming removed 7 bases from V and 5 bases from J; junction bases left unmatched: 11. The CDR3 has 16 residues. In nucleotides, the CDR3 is TGTGCCAGCACCTCCACCACTAGCGGGAGAGGAGATACGCAGTATTTT. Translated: CASTSTTSGRGDTQYF.

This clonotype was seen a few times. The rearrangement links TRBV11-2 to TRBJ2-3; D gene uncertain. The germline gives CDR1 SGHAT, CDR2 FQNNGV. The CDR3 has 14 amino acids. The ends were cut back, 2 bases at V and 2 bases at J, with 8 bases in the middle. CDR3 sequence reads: CASSLRLDTDTQYF. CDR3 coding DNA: TGTGCCAGCAGCTTAAGACTCGACACAGATACGCAGTATTTT.

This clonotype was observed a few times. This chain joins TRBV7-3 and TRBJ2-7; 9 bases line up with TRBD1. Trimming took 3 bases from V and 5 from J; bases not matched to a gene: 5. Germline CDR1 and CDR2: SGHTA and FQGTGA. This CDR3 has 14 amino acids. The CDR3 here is CASSFGTGHNEQYF. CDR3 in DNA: TGTGCCAGCAGCTTTGGGACAGGGCACAACGAGCAGTACTTC.

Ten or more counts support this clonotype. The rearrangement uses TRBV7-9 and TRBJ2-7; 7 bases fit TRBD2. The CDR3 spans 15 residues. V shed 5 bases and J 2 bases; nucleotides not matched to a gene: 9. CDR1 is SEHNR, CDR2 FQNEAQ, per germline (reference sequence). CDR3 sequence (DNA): TGTGCCAGCAGCCCCCGGGGGGAAAGGACCTACGAGCAGTACTTC. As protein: CASSPRGERTYEQYF.

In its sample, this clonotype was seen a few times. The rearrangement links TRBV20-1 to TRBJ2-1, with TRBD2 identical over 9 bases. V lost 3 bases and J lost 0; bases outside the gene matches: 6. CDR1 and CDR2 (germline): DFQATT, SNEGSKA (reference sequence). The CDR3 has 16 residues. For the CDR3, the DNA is TGCAGTGCTAGTACTAGCGGGCCGAACTCCTACAATGAGCAGTTCTTC. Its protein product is CSASTSGPNSYNEQFF.

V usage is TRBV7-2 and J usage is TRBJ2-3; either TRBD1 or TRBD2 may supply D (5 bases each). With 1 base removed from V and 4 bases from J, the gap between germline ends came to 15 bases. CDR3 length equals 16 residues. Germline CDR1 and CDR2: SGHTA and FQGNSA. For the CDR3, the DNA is TGTGCCAGCAGCTTAGACCCGGTAGGGACGGCAGATACGCAGTATTTT. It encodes CASSLDPVGTADTQYF.

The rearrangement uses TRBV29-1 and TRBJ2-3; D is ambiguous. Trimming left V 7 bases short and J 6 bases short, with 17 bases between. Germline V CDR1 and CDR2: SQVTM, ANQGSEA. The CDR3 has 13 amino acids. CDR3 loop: CSAQPYLGDTQYF. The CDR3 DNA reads TGCAGCGCCCAACCTTACCTGGGGGATACGCAGTATTTT.

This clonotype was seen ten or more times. The CDR3 DNA follows: TGCAGTGCTAGAAGGGGGGAAGGCAAAAACATTCAGTACTTC. Residues: CSARRGEGKNIQYF. The chain uses TRBV20-1 and TRBJ2-4; TRBD1 or TRBD2 may be the D gene (6 bases each). Germline assignment: CDR1 DFQATT and CDR2 SNEGSKA (reference sequence). This CDR3 contains 14 residues. V lost 2 bases and J lost 3, with 11 bases in between.

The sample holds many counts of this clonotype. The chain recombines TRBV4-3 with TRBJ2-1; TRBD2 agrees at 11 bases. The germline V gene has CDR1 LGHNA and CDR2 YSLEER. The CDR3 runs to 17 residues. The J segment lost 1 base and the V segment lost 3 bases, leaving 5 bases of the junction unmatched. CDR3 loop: CASSQAASGGSYNEQFF. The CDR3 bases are TGCGCCAGCAGCCAGGCTGCTAGCGGGGGGTCCTACAATGAGCAGTTCTTC.

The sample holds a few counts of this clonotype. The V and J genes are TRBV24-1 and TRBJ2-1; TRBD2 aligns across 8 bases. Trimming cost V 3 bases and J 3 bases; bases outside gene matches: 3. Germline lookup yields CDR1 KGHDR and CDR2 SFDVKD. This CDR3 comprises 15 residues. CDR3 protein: CATSDTSGNYNEQFF. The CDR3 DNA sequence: TGTGCCACCAGTGATACTAGCGGAAACTACAATGAGCAGTTCTTC.

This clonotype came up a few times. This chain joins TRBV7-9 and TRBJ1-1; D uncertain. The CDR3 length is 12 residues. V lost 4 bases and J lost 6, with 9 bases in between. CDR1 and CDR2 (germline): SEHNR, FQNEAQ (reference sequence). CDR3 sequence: CASSSTVSEAFF. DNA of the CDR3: TGTGCCAGCAGCTCGACTGTTTCTGAAGCTTTCTTT.